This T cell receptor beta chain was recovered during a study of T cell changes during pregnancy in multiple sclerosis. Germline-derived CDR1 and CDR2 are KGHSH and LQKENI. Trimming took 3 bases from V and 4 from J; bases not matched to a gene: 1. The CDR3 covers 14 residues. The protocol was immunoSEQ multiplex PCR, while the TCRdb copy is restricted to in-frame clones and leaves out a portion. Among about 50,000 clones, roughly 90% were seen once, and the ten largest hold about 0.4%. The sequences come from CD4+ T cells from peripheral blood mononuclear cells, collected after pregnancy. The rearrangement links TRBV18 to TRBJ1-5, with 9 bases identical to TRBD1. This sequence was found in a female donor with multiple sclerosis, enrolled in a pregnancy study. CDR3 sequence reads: CASSPGTGNQPQHF. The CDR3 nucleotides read TGTGCCAGCTCACCCGGGACAGGGAATCAGCCCCAGCATTTT.